This TCR beta chain was recorded in a study of blood T cell repertoires in COVID-19. Whole-study context: PBMCs, B-cell-depleted T cells, or T cells provided the cDNA or gDNA that made up the material.

The ends lost 3 bases at V and 5 bases at J; junction bases unmatched: 10. Germline lookup yields CDR1 SGHRS and CDR2 YFSETQ. The CDR3 runs to 15 residues. Sequenced by immunoSEQ multiplex PCR; TCRdb stores in-frame clones only, minus some. Of about 210,000 clones in the sample, 80% to 90% were seen once. J is TRBJ1-1 and V is TRBV5-1; 7 bases match TRBD1. Sample: peripheral blood. This TCR was sampled from a woman aged 40 to 50 with active or convalescent COVID-19. In nucleotides, the CDR3 is TGCGCCAGCAGCTCGCACCTCACAGGGGAGACTGAAGCTTTCTTT. It is translated as CASSSHLTGETEAFF.